Below are 23 T cell receptor beta chains sequenced from a single sample in a study of T cell responses to AZD1222 COVID-19 vaccine. Some clones are missing from TCRdb's copy, which holds only in-frame ones; the method was immunoSEQ multiplex PCR. The profile covers about 110,000 clones, with around 90% appearing a single time and around 7.5% taken by the ten largest. Sequencing was performed on peripheral blood, taken on day 0 of AZD1222 vaccination. The source of these receptors is an adult in good health.

The chain employs TRBV13 and TRBJ2-7; no clear D. Germline V gene lookup returns CDR1 PRHDT and CDR2 FYEKMQ (reference sequence). The V gene lost 5 bases and the J gene lost 5 bases, with 19 bases spanning the gap. This CDR3 contains 15 residues. Written as DNA, the CDR3 is TGTGCCAGCAGCATCAGTCTGGAAAGGTTCCACGAGCAGTACTTC. It is translated as CASSISLERFHEQYF.

This clone was seen only once. The chain is built from TRBV29-1 and TRBJ2-1; no clear D gene. V was clipped by 4 bases and J by 0 bases, with 16 bases between them. Germline V gives CDR1 SQVTM, CDR2 ANQGSEA. CDR3 length: 16 residues. DNA for the CDR3: TGCAGCGTTGCTCCTAGTCCCCGAAGCTCCTACAATGAGCAGTTCTTC. Protein product: CSVAPSPRSSYNEQFF.

This clone is a singleton in its sample. This chain uses TRBV9 with TRBJ1-2; TRBD1 matches 11 bases. The J segment lost 2 bases and the V segment lost 3 bases, leaving 6 bases of the junction unmatched. This CDR3 region has 16 residues. Germline assignment: CDR1 SGDLS and CDR2 YYNGEE. CDR3 nucleotide sequence: TGTGCCAGCAGCGCCGAGAGGGACAGGGGGAACTATGGCTACACCTTC. This encodes CASSAERDRGNYGYTF.

The rearrangement uses TRBV5-6 and TRBJ1-2; D is possibly TRBD1 (6 bases). Deletions cut 0 bases from V and 6 bases from J, with 18 bases between. CDR3 length equals 16 residues. From germline, CDR1 is SGHDT and CDR2 YYEEEE. The CDR3 region is CASSLGWDTWTDGYTF. Written as DNA, the CDR3 is TGTGCCAGCAGCTTGGGGTGGGACACGTGGACGGATGGCTACACCTTC. Combining the CDR3 with reference TRBV5-6 and TRBJ1-2 gives the whole variable domain DAGVTQSPTHLIKTRGQQVTLRCSPKSGHDTVSWYQQALGQGPQFIFQYYEEEERQRGNFPDRFSGHQFPNYSSELNVNALLLGDSALYLCASSLGWDTWTDGYTFGSGTRLTVV.

This sequence joins TRBV3-1 (or the pseudogene TRBV3-2) and TRBJ1-4; no reliable D call. This CDR3 is 12 amino acids long. The germline V and J ends were trimmed by 5 bases and 5 bases, with 6 bases remaining between them. The germline V gene has CDR1 LGHDT and CDR2 YNNKEL (reference sequence). CDR3 protein: CASSARNEKLFF. The CDR3, as DNA: TGTGCCAGCAGCGCCAGAAATGAAAAACTGTTTTTT.

The rearrangement joins TRBV5-1 to TRBJ2-3; TRBD1 matches 7 bases. The CDR3 is made up of 14 amino acids. CDR1 is SGHRS and CDR2 is YFSETQ in the germline V gene. V lost 3 bases, J lost 4 bases, and 5 bases stayed unmatched. Here the CDR3 DNA reads TGCGCCAGCAGCTATGGACAGGCCCCAGATACGCAGTATTTT. Translated: CASSYGQAPDTQYF.

V and J are TRBV24-1 and TRBJ2-1; 7 positions match TRBD2. This CDR3 is 16 amino acids long. V shed 4 bases, J shed 4 bases, and the junction held 9 bases outside the gene matches. Germline values: CDR1 KGHDR, CDR2 SFDVKD. Written as DNA, the CDR3 is TGTGCCACCAGTGACGCGAGCGGGGAGTCATACAATGAGCAGTTCTTC. Its translation: CATSDASGESYNEQFF.

V is TRBV19 and J is TRBJ2-5; tentatively, D is TRBD2 (6 bases). The length of the CDR3 is 12 residues. The V gene lost 10 bases and the J gene lost 2 bases, with 11 bases spanning the gap. Germline loops: CDR1 LNHDA, CDR2 SQIVND (reference sequence). The CDR3 reads CATRDFQETQYF. DNA of the CDR3: TGTGCCACCCGGGACTTTCAAGAGACCCAGTACTTC.

The rearrangement uses TRBV6-1 and TRBJ1-2; D uncertain. Trimming stripped 3 bases from V and 1 base from J, with 12 bases between. This CDR3 region has 15 residues. CDR1 and CDR2 from the germline V gene are MNHNS and SASEGT. The DNA of the CDR3 is TGTGCCAGCAGTGACCCCGGAGGAGGTAACTATGGCTACACCTTC. Protein sequence: CASSDPGGGNYGYTF.

This chain joins TRBV6-6 and TRBJ2-5; 13 bases are a match to TRBD2. The germline CDR1 and CDR2 sequences are MNHNY and SVGAGI (reference sequence). With V trimmed by 6 bases and J by 5 bases, 6 bases remained unmatched. CDR3 size: 15 residues. CDR3 nucleotides: TGTGCCAGCAGAGGCACTAGCGGGGGGGATGAGACCCAGTACTTC. It is translated as CASRGTSGGDETQYF.

This chain connects TRBV18 to TRBJ1-2; D perhaps matches TRBD1 (5 bases). From germline, CDR1 is KGHSH and CDR2 LQKENI. This CDR3 has 15 amino acids. V lost 5 bases to trimming and J lost 0 bases, with 13 bases between them. The DNA for the CDR3 is TGTGCCAGCTCAAGTCAGGGTTCGACTAACTATGGCTACACCTTC. Its protein product is CASSSQGSTNYGYTF.

V and J are TRBV15 and TRBJ2-6, with a tentative D call TRBD1 (6 bases). Germline assignment: CDR1 LNHNV and CDR2 YYDKDF (reference sequence). Between the trimmed V and J ends, which lost 3 bases and 0 bases, there was a span of 9 bases. This CDR3 comprises 16 residues. Written as DNA, the CDR3 is TGTGCCACCAGCAGGGACAGTTACTCTGGGGCCAACGTCCTGACTTTC. It is translated as CATSRDSYSGANVLTF. Full variable domain (missing parts from reference TRBV15 and TRBJ2-6): DAMVIQNPRYQVTQFGKPVTLSCSQTLNHNVMYWYQQKSSQAPKLLFHYYDKDFNNEADTPDNFQSRRPNTSFCFLDIRSPGLGDTAMYLCATSRDSYSGANVLTFGAGSRLTVL.

This rearrangement joins TRBV5-1 to TRBJ2-7; 7 bases agree with TRBD2. CDR1 and CDR2 (germline): SGHRS, YFSETQ. The CDR3 is 17 residues long. V lost 0 bases and J lost 0; bases outside the gene matches: 9. The CDR3 DNA reads as TGCGCCAGCAGCTTGGAAGAGCGGGACCCCCTCTCCTACGAGCAGTACTTC. As protein: CASSLEERDPLSYEQYF.

The sample holds one count of this clone. The chain links TRBV5-5 to TRBJ2-3; tentative D call: TRBD2 (6 bases). The CDR3 runs 16 residues. The V end was cut by 4 bases, the J end by 1 base, with 16 bases between. The germline V gene encodes CDR1 SGHKS and CDR2 YYEKEE (reference sequence). As DNA, the CDR3 is TGTGCCAGCAGCCCACCTGGCGGGACCGGCACAGATACGCAGTATTTT. Translated, it gives CASSPPGGTGTDTQYF.

J is TRBJ2-7 and V is TRBV19; D is perhaps TRBD1 or TRBD2 (5 bases each). This CDR3 region has 17 residues. V was shortened by 5 bases and J by 2 bases, with 22 bases between the two germline ends. CDR1 and CDR2 from the germline V gene are LNHDA and SQIVND (reference sequence). In DNA form, the CDR3 reads TGTGCCAGTAGTCCCCCCCGGGGCGCGGTAGGGGCCTACGAGCAGTACTTC. Translated, it gives CASSPPRGAVGAYEQYF.

The chain carries TRBV6-2 or TRBV6-3 and TRBJ1-1; 12 bases agree with TRBD1. With V trimmed by 0 bases and J by 2 bases, 7 bases remained unmatched. The CDR3 is made up of 18 amino acids. Looked up from germline, CDR1 is MNHEY and CDR2 is SVGEGT. The CDR3 bases are TGTGCCAGCAGTTACTCGGTGGGACAGGGGGCACCCAACACTGAAGCTTTCTTT. It codes for CASSYSVGQGAPNTEAFF.

This sequence joins TRBV18 and TRBJ2-5; D is undetermined. Germline V gene sequence: CDR1 KGHSH, CDR2 LQKENI. The CDR3 is made up of 13 amino acids. The V and J ends lost 3 bases and 2 bases respectively, with 7 bases between them. As DNA, the CDR3 is TGTGCCAGCTCACCGGACCTTCAAGAGACCCAGTACTTC. Translating it yields CASSPDLQETQYF. The whole variable domain, filled in from reference TRBV18 and TRBJ2-5, reads NAGVMQNPRHLVRRRGQEARLRCSPMKGHSHVYWYRQLPEEGLKFMVYLQKENIIDESGMPKERFSAEFPKEGPSILRIQQVVRGDSAAYFCASSPDLQETQYFGPGTRLLVL.

This chain joins TRBV7-8 and TRBJ1-3; no reliable D call. The CDR3 length is 18 residues. The ends were cut back, 5 bases at V and 3 bases at J, with 23 bases in the middle. Germline CDR1 and CDR2: SGHVS and FQNEAQ. The CDR3 loop reads CASSPHLGRTMGGNTIYF. The CDR3 region has the DNA TGTGCCAGCAGCCCCCACCTCGGGAGGACCATGGGTGGAAACACCATATATTTT.

The DNA for the CDR3 is TGTGCCAGCAGTTCCGGGCGGGGAAGCTCCTACAATGAGCAGTTCTTC. Its protein is CASSSGRGSSYNEQFF. The V call is TRBV6-5, the J call TRBJ2-1, with D tentatively TRBD2 (6 bases). CDR1 and CDR2 from the germline V gene are MNHEY and SVGAGI. The CDR3 runs to 16 residues. Trimming took 4 bases from V and 0 from J, leaving 13 bases between them.

This clone occurred many times. The chain uses TRBV6-2 or TRBV6-3 and TRBJ1-2; TRBD1 aligns across 7 bases. The CDR3 runs to 16 residues. The trim removed 4 bases at V and 8 bases at J, leaving 16 bases unmatched. The V gene's germline CDR1 is MNHEY and CDR2 SVGEGT. The CDR3 protein is CASSFIPGQRAGGYTF. In DNA form, the CDR3 reads TGTGCCAGCAGTTTTATTCCGGGACAGCGAGCTGGGGGCTACACCTTC.

This rearrangement joins TRBV2 to TRBJ2-3, with D possibly being TRBD2 (5 bases). This CDR3 spans 13 amino acids. V lost 9 bases to trimming and J lost 1 base, with 11 bases between them. The V gene's germline CDR1 is SNHLY and CDR2 FYNNEI. CDR3 in amino acids: CASTGIGTDTQYF. The CDR3 region has the DNA TGTGCCAGTACGGGGATTGGCACAGATACGCAGTATTTT. The variable domain in full, completed from reference TRBV2 and TRBJ2-3, reads EPEVTQTPSHQVTQMGQEVILRCVPISNHLYFYWYRQILGQKVEFLVSFYNNEISEKSEIFDDQFSVERPDGSNFTLKIRSTKLEDSAMYFCASTGIGTDTQYFGPGTRLTVL.

The chain carries TRBV11-2 and TRBJ2-2, with 16 bases aligning to TRBD2. V lost 6 bases and J lost 4; bases outside the gene matches: 8. Germline V gene data show CDR1 as SGHAT and CDR2 as FQNNGV. This CDR3 spans 18 amino acids. CDR3 sequence: CASRSPGLAGGFTGELFF. The DNA for the CDR3 is TGTGCCAGCAGATCCCCGGGACTAGCGGGGGGGTTCACCGGGGAGCTGTTTTTT.

The chain joins TRBV5-4 to TRBJ1-2; D might be TRBD1 (5 bases). CDR3 length equals 15 residues. Germline values: CDR1 SGHNT, CDR2 YYREEE (reference sequence). V was clipped by 0 bases and J by 1 base, with 10 bases between them. CDR3 nucleotides: TGTGCCAGCAGCTTGGGGGGCGGTCTTAACTATGGCTACACCTTC. Protein: CASSLGGGLNYGYTF. The variable domain in full, with the rest retrieved from reference TRBV5-4 and TRBJ1-2, is ETGVTQSPTHLIKTRGQQVTLRCSSQSGHNTVSWYQQALGQGPQFIFQYYREEENGRGNFPPRFSGLQFPNYSSELNVNALELDDSALYLCASSLGGGLNYGYTFGSGTRLTVV.